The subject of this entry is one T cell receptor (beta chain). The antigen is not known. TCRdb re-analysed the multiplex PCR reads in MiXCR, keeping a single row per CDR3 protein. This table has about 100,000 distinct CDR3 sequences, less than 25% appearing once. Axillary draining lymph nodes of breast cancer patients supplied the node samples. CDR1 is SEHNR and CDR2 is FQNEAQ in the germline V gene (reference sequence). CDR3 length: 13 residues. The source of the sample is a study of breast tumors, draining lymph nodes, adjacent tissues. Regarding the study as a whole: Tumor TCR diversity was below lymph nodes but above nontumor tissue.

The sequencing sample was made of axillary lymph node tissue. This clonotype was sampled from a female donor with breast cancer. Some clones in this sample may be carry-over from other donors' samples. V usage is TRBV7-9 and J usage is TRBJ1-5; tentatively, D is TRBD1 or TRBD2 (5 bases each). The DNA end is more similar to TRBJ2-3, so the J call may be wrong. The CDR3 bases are TGTGCCAGCAGCAGGGACGGGAATCAGCCCCAGTATTTT. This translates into CASSRDGNQPQYF.